A single sample is the source of the 14 T cell receptor beta chains below, sequenced in a study of T cell responses to AZD1222 COVID-19 vaccine. Assay: immunoSEQ multiplex PCR; the TCRdb copy retains only in-frame clones and omits some. The table records over 120,000 clones, 80% to 90% of them present only once. The material was peripheral blood, obtained on day 0 of AZD1222 vaccination. These receptors were collected from an adult in good health.

This chain links TRBV7-8 with TRBJ2-1; 9 positions match TRBD2. The CDR3 covers 17 residues. Germline-derived CDR1 and CDR2 are SGHVS and FQNEAQ. J gave up 10 bases and V 1 base, and 14 bases lay outside the gene matches. Written as DNA, the CDR3 is TGTGCCAGCAGCTTAGAATTGGTCGCGGGAGGGCCGGGAGAGCAGTTCTTC. Its translation: CASSLELVAGGPGEQFF.

This chain links TRBV7-2 with TRBJ1-2; 8 positions agree with TRBD1. The CDR3 has 15 residues. After removal of 5 bases from V and 4 bases from J, the junction contained 9 bases not matched to a gene. Germline values: CDR1 SGHTA, CDR2 FQGNSA. Here the CDR3 DNA reads TGTGCCAGCAGCCCACACCAGACAGGGGCCTATGGCTACACCTTC. Residues: CASSPHQTGAYGYTF.

DNA for the CDR3: TGTGCCAGCAGCGTAGAGGCAGTCTCCTACAATGAGCAGTTCTTC. Translating gives CASSVEAVSYNEQFF. This rearrangement joins TRBV9 to TRBJ2-1, with D uncertain. V was clipped by 0 bases and J by 0 bases, with 7 bases between them. Germline CDR1 and CDR2: SGDLS and YYNGEE. The CDR3 consists of 15 residues.

CDR3 DNA sequence: TGTGCCAGCAGTTACGGGGGCAGAGAGACCCAGTACTTC. Translating it yields CASSYGGRETQYF. The chain couples TRBV6-5 to TRBJ2-5; possible D gene TRBD1, 6 bases. V lost 2 bases to trimming and J lost 4 bases, with 8 bases between them. The CDR3 totals 13 residues. Germline V CDR1 and CDR2: MNHEY, SVGAGI.

V gene TRBV15 combines with J gene TRBJ1-2; D is possibly TRBD1 (5 bases). Between the trimmed V and J ends, which lost 6 bases and 3 bases, there was a span of 14 bases. Germline CDR1 is LNHNV and CDR2 is YYDKDF (reference sequence). There are 14 residues in the CDR3. The CDR3 protein is CATRPSGGDYGYTF. CDR3 bases: TGTGCCACCAGGCCGAGTGGGGGGGACTATGGCTACACCTTC.

The V and J genes are TRBV11-2 and TRBJ1-6; D unresolved. Per the germline V gene, CDR1 is SGHAT and CDR2 is FQNNGV. This CDR3 region has 15 residues. Trimming removed 1 base at V and 6 bases at J, with 10 bases between. The CDR3 bases are TGTGCCAGCAGCTTAGGTTGGCAGTCTAATTCACCCCTCCACTTT. It encodes CASSLGWQSNSPLHF.

The rearrangement uses TRBV19 and TRBJ2-5, with TRBD2 matching over 9 bases. The CDR3 runs 14 residues. Germline lookup yields CDR1 LNHDA and CDR2 SQIVND (reference sequence). V trimming: 6 bases; J trimming: 2 bases; junction bases outside the gene matches: 4. In DNA form, the CDR3 reads TGTGCCAGTAGCGACGGACTAGCGCAAGAGACCCAGTACTTC. Amino acids: CASSDGLAQETQYF.

The genes are TRBV5-6 and TRBJ1-6; D is unresolved. This CDR3 is built from 12 residues. Germline V gene sequence: CDR1 SGHDT, CDR2 YYEEEE. The V and J ends lost 2 bases and 7 bases respectively, with 4 bases between them. CDR3 protein: CASSFNNSPLHF. CDR3 nucleotides: TGTGCCAGCAGCTTTAACAATTCACCCCTCCACTTT.

Here the CDR3 DNA reads TGTGCCAGCCTAGGCGGGAACTATGGCTACACCTTC. This codes for CASLGGNYGYTF. J is TRBJ1-2 and V is TRBV25-1, with D uncertain. The V gene's germline CDR1 is MGHDK and CDR2 SYGVNS. The CDR3 covers 12 residues. Trimming took 8 bases from V and 2 from J, leaving 9 bases between them.

Points on this clone: A read error may produce the germline difference seen at one junction end. The rearrangement joins TRBV12-3 or TRBV12-4 to TRBJ2-7, with D unclear. CDR3 size: 11 residues. The CDR3 here is CASSTRGVRVF. The CDR3 DNA sequence: TGTGCCAGCAGTACCCGTGGGGTGAGAGTCTTC.

In this sample, this clone turned up many times. The rearrangement joins TRBV28 to TRBJ1-5; D not resolved. The CDR3 contains 14 residues. V shed 1 base and J shed 1 base, with 5 bases lying between them. Germline lookup yields CDR1 MDHEN and CDR2 SYDVKM. CDR3 nucleotides: TGTGCCAGCAGTTTATCGGTCAGCAATCAGCCCCAGCATTTT. It translates to CASSLSVSNQPQHF.

V usage is TRBV28 and J usage is TRBJ2-7; 7 nucleotides line up with TRBD1. Losses at the gene ends were 3 bases for V and 3 bases for J; bases not matched to a gene: 2. The germline V gene encodes CDR1 MDHEN and CDR2 SYDVKM. The CDR3 extends over 13 amino acids. CDR3 coding DNA: TGTGCCAGCAGTTTTTGGGACAGCTACGAGCAGTACTTC. Amino acids: CASSFWDSYEQYF.

The chain links TRBV5-1 to TRBJ2-7; 7 bases are shared with TRBD1. This CDR3 has 13 amino acids. From germline, CDR1 is SGHRS and CDR2 YFSETQ. The V and J ends lost 4 bases and 1 base, in that order; junction bases with no gene match: 2. The DNA for the CDR3 is TGCGCCAGCAGCGACAGGGCATCCTACGAGCAGTACTTC. It translates to CASSDRASYEQYF.

The chain links TRBV2 to TRBJ1-1; 7 bases match TRBD1. V was clipped by 3 bases and J by 4 bases; unmatched bases: 11. Germline CDR1 reads SNHLY; CDR2 reads FYNNEI. This CDR3 is 16 amino acids long. The CDR3 loop is CASSDGARGRFTEAFF. In DNA form, the CDR3 reads TGTGCCAGCAGTGATGGTGCCAGGGGGAGATTCACTGAAGCTTTCTTT.